A single sample gave rise to the 19 T cell receptor beta chains below, sequenced in a study of preoperative IRX-2 immunotherapy in early breast cancer. Treatment in this sample: preoperative locoregional IRX-2 cytokine immunotherapy. Assay used: immunoSEQ multiplex PCR; TCRdb lists only in-frame clones, some missing. The sample lists approximately 100,000 clones, around 86% occurring once. Sequences were derived from tumor tissue, sampled after IRX-2 immunotherapy. Every receptor here comes from a human donor with breast cancer.

The chain combines TRBV6-8 with TRBJ2-7; 7 bases match TRBD2. This CDR3 has 13 amino acids. J gave up 4 bases and V 2 bases, and 2 bases lay outside the gene matches. Looked up from germline, CDR1 is MNHGY and CDR2 is SAAAGT. CDR3 loop: CASSYVGGYEQYF. CDR3 bases: TGTGCCAGCAGTTACGTGGGGGGGTACGAGCAGTACTTC.

This chain joins TRBV7-1 and TRBJ1-2, with TRBD1 matching over 8 bases. Being an ORF, TRBV7-1 has a function that is uncertain. Unmatched junction bases numbered 8, after V lost 6 bases and J lost 8 bases. This CDR3 contains 13 residues. The CDR3 DNA follows: TGTGCCAGCAGACACAGGACAGGGCACGGCTACACCTTC. It is translated as CASRHRTGHGYTF.

This clone was counted once. The chain combines TRBV10-2 with TRBJ2-2; the D is unclear. CDR3 size: 14 residues. Trimming stripped 7 bases from V and 3 bases from J, with 12 bases between. The V gene's germline CDR1 is WSHSY and CDR2 SAAADI. In DNA form, the CDR3 reads TGCGCCAGCAAATACGGGCTAGACACCGGGGAGCTGTTTTTT. This encodes CASKYGLDTGELFF.

The genes are TRBV28 and TRBJ2-7; D could derive from TRBD1 or TRBD2 (5 bases each). The ends were cut back, 8 bases at V and 3 bases at J, with 20 bases in the middle. There are 15 residues in the CDR3. The germline CDR1 and CDR2 sequences are MDHEN and SYDVKM. The CDR3 DNA follows: TGTGCCAGCTCAACCCCAGGGACCGTAAACTACGAGCAGTACTTC. Residues: CASSTPGTVNYEQYF.

V usage is TRBV12-5 and J usage is TRBJ1-1; maybe TRBD1 (6 bases). Trimming cost V 7 bases and J 1 base, with 13 bases left between them. Looked up from germline, CDR1 is LGHNT and CDR2 is FRNRAP. This CDR3 is 14 amino acids long. Here the CDR3 reads CASEDGQSNTEAFF. In nucleotides, the CDR3 is TGTGCTAGTGAGGACGGACAGTCGAACACTGAAGCTTTCTTT.

The V and J genes are TRBV6-8 and TRBJ1-2, with D perhaps matching TRBD1 (5 bases). Trimming stripped 6 bases from V and 8 bases from J, with 19 bases between. CDR1 is MNHGY, CDR2 SAAAGT, per germline. CDR3 size: 14 residues. DNA of the CDR3: TGTGCCAGCAGCCGAAGGGGCGGGCGCGACGGCTACACCTTC. This encodes CASSRRGGRDGYTF.

The CDR3 spells CASGFDTEAFF. The CDR3 nucleotides are TGTGCTAGTGGTTTTGACACTGAAGCTTTCTTT. This chain links TRBV12-5 with TRBJ1-1, with D hard to call. Trimming took off 3 bases at V and 3 bases at J, with 2 bases between the two ends. The CDR3 length is 11 residues. Germline CDR1 and CDR2: LGHNT and FRNRAP.

On this clone itself: One end of the junction does not line up with germline, which may come from a read error. The chain uses TRBV7-4 and TRBJ2-5, with D maybe TRBD2 (5 bases). The CDR3 is 13 residues long. The germline CDR1 and CDR2 sequences are SGHVT and SQSDAQ. The CDR3 spells CANSLAPTATQYF. Here the CDR3 DNA reads TGTGCCAACAGCTTAGCGCCGACCGCGACCCAGTACTTC.

The chain carries TRBV10-2 and TRBJ1-1; D perhaps matches TRBD1 (5 bases). The germline gives CDR1 WSHSY, CDR2 SAAADI. The V end was cut by 2 bases, the J end by 10 bases, with 14 bases between. This CDR3 comprises 13 residues. The CDR3 DNA sequence: TGCGCCAGCAGTGAGCCGGGACCGGGGAGAGCTTTCTTT. This translates into CASSEPGPGRAFF.

The V call is TRBV7-5, the J call TRBJ2-3; TRBD2 is the table's D call and was not checked against the DNA. TRBV7-5 is listed as a pseudogene. CDR3 length equals 17 residues. The CDR3 DNA reads TGTGCCAGCAGCCCTCCGGGACTAGCGGGGACCACAGATACGCAGTATTTT. Translating gives CASSPPGLAGTTDTQYF.

V usage is TRBV14 and J usage is TRBJ2-3; 10 positions match TRBD2. Per germline, CDR1 SGHDN and CDR2 FVKESK. This CDR3 has 16 residues. V shed 4 bases, J shed 7 bases, and the junction held 11 bases outside the gene matches. Here the CDR3 DNA reads TGTGCCAGCAGCCTCGGGTCTAGCGGGAGTACAAATACGCAGTATTTT. Translated: CASSLGSSGSTNTQYF. The full variable domain, in which reference TRBV14 and TRBJ2-3 provide the parts outside the CDR3, is EAGVTQFPSHSVIEKGQTVTLRCDPISGHDNLYWYRRVMGKEIKFLLHFVKESKQDESGMPNNRFLAERTGGTYSTLKVQPAELEDSGVYFCASSLGSSGSTNTQYFGPGTRLTVL.

The chain employs TRBV28 and TRBJ1-5, with D uncertain. V was shortened by 3 bases and J by 2 bases, with 8 bases between the two germline ends. The CDR3 runs to 14 residues. Germline V lookup: CDR1 MDHEN, CDR2 SYDVKM. CDR3 sequence (DNA): TGTGCCAGCAGTTTGGGGATTGGCAATCAGCCCCAGCATTTT. As protein: CASSLGIGNQPQHF. Variable domain in full (rest from reference TRBV28 and TRBJ1-5): DVKVTQSSRYLVKRTGEKVFLECVQDMDHENMFWYRQDPGLGLRLIYFSYDVKMKEKGDIPEGYSVSREKKERFSLILESASTNQTSMYLCASSLGIGNQPQHFGDGTRLSIL.

The CDR3 DNA reads TGCGCCAGCAGCTTGGACGAAACGAGGGCAGCCCTCACAGATACGCAGTATTTT. It specifies CASSLDETRAALTDTQYF. V is TRBV23-1 and J is TRBJ2-3, with D possibly matching TRBD2 (5 bases). TRBV23-1 is sorted into the ORF group, with uncertain function. V lost 6 bases, J lost 2 bases, and 24 bases lay in between. The length of the CDR3 is 18 residues.

This chain connects TRBV14 to TRBJ2-1, with TRBD2 as a possible D gene (6 bases). The CDR3 covers 15 residues. Germline CDR1 is SGHDN and CDR2 is FVKESK. V lost 4 bases to trimming and J lost 5 bases, with 15 bases between them. The CDR3 loop is CASSPLTGVHNEQFF. The CDR3 coding sequence is TGTGCCAGCAGCCCCCTAACGGGGGTTCACAATGAGCAGTTCTTC.

This clone was seen a few times. The J gene is TRBJ1-2, the V gene TRBV28, with D unresolved. Trimming pared 5 bases from V and 3 bases from J, leaving 10 bases between. Germline loops: CDR1 MDHEN, CDR2 SYDVKM. The CDR3 extends over 13 amino acids. CDR3 coding DNA: TGTGCCAGCAGTCCCCGGGATGACTATGGCTACACCTTC. Protein product: CASSPRDDYGYTF.

The rearrangement links TRBV14 to TRBJ2-2; 7 bases are a match to TRBD2. The ends lost 0 bases at V and 3 bases at J; junction bases unmatched: 10. CDR1 SGHDN and CDR2 FVKESK come from the germline V gene. The CDR3 has 18 residues. The chain's CDR3 is CASSQEGAGTWDTGELFF. In nucleotides, the CDR3 is TGTGCCAGCAGCCAAGAGGGAGCGGGGACTTGGGACACCGGGGAGCTGTTTTTT.

V is TRBV18 and J is TRBJ1-4, with D hard to call. Germline values: CDR1 KGHSH, CDR2 LQKENI. V lost 5 bases and J 0 bases, leaving 13 bases between the germline ends. CDR3 length equals 16 residues. CDR3 nucleotide sequence: TGTGCCAGCTCAATCCGGAATCGAGCAACTAATGAAAAACTGTTTTTT. As protein: CASSIRNRATNEKLFF.

The rearrangement joins TRBV19 to TRBJ1-3; weak D call: TRBD1 (5 bases). Germline V gives CDR1 LNHDA, CDR2 SQIVND (reference sequence). V was trimmed by 7 bases and J by 3 bases, leaving 16 bases between them. The CDR3 totals 15 residues. The CDR3 bases are TGTGCCAGTACCGCCCAGGGAGGCGTTGGAAACACCATATATTTT. Amino acid sequence: CASTAQGGVGNTIYF.

The rearrangement uses TRBV29-1 and TRBJ1-4; the match to TRBD1 covers 9 bases. The J segment lost 8 bases and the V segment lost 0 bases, leaving 1 base of the junction unmatched. This CDR3 is 13 amino acids long. Germline loops: CDR1 SQVTM, CDR2 ANQGSEA. Here the CDR3 reads CSVEEQGAEKLFF. The CDR3, as DNA: TGCAGCGTTGAAGAACAGGGGGCGGAAAAACTGTTTTTT.